This TCR beta chain was observed in a study of a mutant IDH1 vaccine in newly diagnosed glioma. Time point in this sample: week 35, safety follow-up. Vaccination used 300 ug of mutant IDH1 20-mer peptide per dose, with topical imiquimod. The CDR3 sequence is 17 residues long. CDR1 and CDR2 from the germline V gene are WSHSY and SAAADI. V was cut by 3 bases and J by 6 bases, with 24 bases left in between. Assay used: immunoSEQ multiplex PCR; TCRdb lists only in-frame clones, some missing. Found here are tens of thousands of clones, around 84% of them singletons; the top ten hold 4% to 5%. As to this clone: Antigen: not known.

The V and J genes are TRBV10-2 and TRBJ2-7; D is possibly TRBD1 (5 bases). The sequence was obtained from a man aged 30 to 45 with glioma. The sample here was PBMCs, taken from a glioma patient whose treatment included an IDH1 peptide vaccine. The CDR3 protein is CASSDVAWGLTIGEQYF. The DNA of the CDR3 is TGCGCCAGCAGTGATGTCGCGTGGGGCCTAACGATAGGCGAGCAGTACTTC.